These 8 T cell receptor beta chains came from one sample sequenced in a study of cytomegalovirus exposure and HLA in healthy donors. A multiplex PCR was run with 60 Vbeta primers and 13 Jbeta primers. Produced via immunoSEQ multiplex PCR; TCRdb's table is partial and in-frame only. The sample contains approximately 160,000 clones, roughly 80% of which appear only once. The source material was PBMCs. These receptors came from a human donor in good health.

This clone was detected only a few times. V gene TRBV7-2 combines with J gene TRBJ1-2; possible D gene TRBD1, 6 bases. This CDR3 region has 17 residues. The germline V gene has CDR1 SGHTA and CDR2 FQGNSA. V lost 5 bases to trimming and J lost 3 bases, with 22 bases between them. For the CDR3, the DNA is TGTGCCAGCAGCCGAGTGTCAACAGGGAGTCAAGACTATGGCTACACCTTC. Encoded protein: CASSRVSTGSQDYGYTF.

The chain employs TRBV5-4 and TRBJ2-5; possibly TRBD2 for D (6 bases). The ends were cut back, 0 bases at V and 5 bases at J, with 14 bases in the middle. The CDR3 contains 15 residues. CDR1 and CDR2 from the germline V gene are SGHNT and YYREEE (reference sequence). CDR3: CASSLAGGPGETQYF. CDR3 DNA sequence: TGTGCCAGCAGCTTGGCCGGAGGGCCGGGGGAGACCCAGTACTTC. Using reference TRBV5-4 and TRBJ2-5 for the parts outside the CDR3, the full variable domain is ETGVTQSPTHLIKTRGQQVTLRCSSQSGHNTVSWYQQALGQGPQFIFQYYREEENGRGNFPPRFSGLQFPNYSSELNVNALELDDSALYLCASSLAGGPGETQYFGPGTRLLVL.

The V gene is TRBV5-1, the J gene TRBJ2-2; the match to TRBD2 covers 12 bases. Germline lookup yields CDR1 SGHRS and CDR2 YFSETQ. The V segment lost 5 bases and the J segment 9 bases; nucleotides outside the gene matches: 11. The CDR3 loop spans 16 amino acids. The CDR3 here is CASSRTSGTLRRELFF. The CDR3 DNA sequence: TGCGCCAGCAGTCGGACTAGCGGGACCCTACGGCGGGAGCTGTTTTTT.

The V and J genes are TRBV9 and TRBJ2-3; a weak D match, TRBD1 (5 bases). This CDR3 has 13 residues. Trimming pared 3 bases from V and 2 bases from J, leaving 7 bases between. Germline values: CDR1 SGDLS, CDR2 YYNGEE. CDR3 protein: CASSAQVTDTQYF. CDR3 DNA: TGTGCCAGCAGCGCACAGGTCACAGATACGCAGTATTTT.

V and J are TRBV6-4 and TRBJ1-6; D not certain. The CDR3 is 13 amino acids. Germline-derived CDR1 and CDR2 are MRHNA and SNTAGT. Trimming took 8 bases from V and 9 from J, leaving 14 bases between them. This chain's CDR3 is CASGEGRTSPLHF. DNA for the CDR3: TGTGCCAGCGGAGAGGGCAGAACTTCACCCCTCCACTTT.

The rearrangement joins TRBV7-9 to TRBJ2-1; maybe TRBD2 (7 bases). V shed 3 bases and J shed 9 bases, with 9 bases lying between them. The CDR3 extends over 12 amino acids. Germline CDR1 is SEHNR and CDR2 is FQNEAQ (reference sequence). The CDR3 DNA reads as TGTGCCAGCAGCTTTGCGGGGGCTGAGCAGTTCTTC. It yields the protein CASSFAGAEQFF.

The rearrangement uses TRBV6-5 and TRBJ2-3; 9 nucleotides align to TRBD1. Germline-derived CDR1 and CDR2 are MNHEY and SVGAGI. V dropped 6 bases and J dropped 3; count of bases not matched to a gene: 7. The CDR3 extends over 15 amino acids. Here the CDR3 reads CASRATDRGTDTQYF. The CDR3 coding sequence is TGTGCCAGCAGGGCAACGGACAGGGGAACAGATACGCAGTATTTT.

The rearrangement joins TRBV18 to TRBJ1-2; TRBD1 matches at 9 bases. The trim removed 3 bases at V and 8 bases at J, leaving 7 bases unmatched. This CDR3 comprises 14 residues. CDR1 and CDR2 from the germline V gene are KGHSH and LQKENI. The DNA for the CDR3 is TGTGCCAGCTCACCTTCAGGACAGGGGTGGGGCTACACCTTC. Its translation: CASSPSGQGWGYTF. Based on the CDR3 plus reference TRBV18 and TRBJ1-2, the full variable domain is NAGVMQNPRHLVRRRGQEARLRCSPMKGHSHVYWYRQLPEEGLKFMVYLQKENIIDESGMPKERFSAEFPKEGPSILRIQQVVRGDSAAYFCASSPSGQGWGYTFGSGTRLTVV.